Listed below are T cell receptor beta chains from one sample, sequenced in a study of shared clonotypes between healthy human individuals. Using immunoSEQ multiplex PCR, the repertoire was profiled, and TCRdb retains in-frame clones only, with some absent. Of 950,000 to 1,100,000 clones listed, approximately 80% were seen once; the top ten hold roughly 0.62%. The sequenced sample was memory CD4+ T cells from PBMCs. The receptors come from a young man in good health. Some clones in this sample may be carry-over from other donors' samples. CDR3s include the opening cysteine and the closing phenylalanine or tryptophan. The D gene is left open where the match is weak. Clone size appears in some rows only: once, few, many, or a class for an expanded clone.

J: TRBJ2-1; D: TRBD1; size: -; V: TRBV2; DNA: TGTGCCAGCAGTGGACAGGGGGCAGGGAATGAGCAGTTCTTC; CDR3: CASSGQGAGNEQFF
J: TRBJ2-3; D: TRBD2; size: -; V: TRBV7-2; DNA: TGTGCCAGCAGCTTAGCCCGGACTAGCGGGAGCCTAGATACGCAGTATTTT; CDR3: CASSLARTSGSLDTQYF
J: TRBJ1-5; D: -; size: -; V: TRBV19; DNA: TGTGCCAGTAGTAAGGGGCAGGCGACCCATCAGCCCCAGCATTTT; CDR3: CASSKGQATHQPQHF
J: TRBJ2-5; D: -; size: -; V: TRBV9; DNA: TGTGCCAGCAGCGTAGAGTCCGCGGGGGAGACCCAGTACTTC; CDR3: CASSVESAGETQYF
J: TRBJ1-2; D: TRBD1; size: -; V: TRBV6-1; DNA: TGTGCCAGCAGCAGACAGGGGGCTAACTATGGCTACACCTTC; CDR3: CASSRQGANYGYTF
J: TRBJ1-2; D: -; size: -; V: TRBV6-1; DNA: TGTGCCAGCAGTCTTACGGTCTATGGCTACACCTTC; CDR3: CASSLTVYGYTF
J: TRBJ1-1; D: TRBD1; size: -; V: TRBV18; DNA: TGTGCCAGCTCACCATTGAACACAGGGGGAACTGAAGCTTTCTTT; CDR3: CASSPLNTGGTEAFF
J: TRBJ2-2; D: TRBD2; size: many; V: TRBV4-2; DNA: TGTGCCAGCAGCCAACGGACTAGCGGGAGTCTCGGCGGGGAGCTGTTTTTT; CDR3: CASSQRTSGSLGGELFF
J: TRBJ1-3; D: TRBD1; size: -; V: TRBV4-1; DNA: TGCGCCAGCACCCGGGACAGCAGCTCTGGAAACACCATATATTTT; CDR3: CASTRDSSSGNTIYF
J: TRBJ2-2; D: -; size: -; V: TRBV6-1; DNA: TGTGCCAGCAGTGAGTGGGGGGCGAACACCGGGGAGCTGTTTTTT; CDR3: CASSEWGANTGELFF
J: TRBJ2-2; D: TRBD2; size: once; V: TRBV28; DNA: TGTGCCAGCAGCTTTAAGGGAGGGAGGGCCGGGGAGCTGTTTTTT; CDR3: CASSFKGGRAGELFF
J: TRBJ2-1; D: TRBD2; size: -; V: TRBV2; DNA: TGTGCCAGCAGTGAAACTAGCGGGAGGGTTGAGCAGTTCTTC; CDR3: CASSETSGRVEQFF
J: TRBJ2-1; D: -; size: few; V: TRBV7-2; DNA: TGTGCCAGCAGCTCAGTCGTGGGGACGTTCTACAATGAGCAGTTCTTC; CDR3: CASSSVVGTFYNEQFF
J: TRBJ2-1; D: TRBD2; size: once; V: TRBV4-2; DNA: TGTGCCAGCAGCCGCCTTTTAACTAGCGGAGTGTACAATGAGCAGTTCTTC; CDR3: CASSRLLTSGVYNEQFF
J: TRBJ1-2; D: -; size: -; V: TRBV29-1; DNA: TGCAGCGTTCAGGGCCTGAGGCATGGCTACACCTTC; CDR3: CSVQGLRHGYTF
J: TRBJ2-1; D: TRBD2; size: -; V: TRBV19; DNA: TGTGCCAGTAGTATAAGGTGGCTAGCGGGATACAATGAGCAGTTCTTC; CDR3: CASSIRWLAGYNEQFF
J: TRBJ1-2; D: TRBD1; size: -; V: TRBV28; DNA: TGTGCCAGCAGTTTACCCGACAGGGCTGGCTACACCTTC; CDR3: CASSLPDRAGYTF
J: TRBJ1-6; D: -; size: -; V: TRBV5-5; DNA: TGTGCCAGCAGCTTGGACCTGGTCGGTTCACCCCTCCACTTT; CDR3: CASSLDLVGSPLHF
J: TRBJ2-1; D: TRBD2; size: few; V: TRBV9; DNA: TGTGCCAGCAGCGTGACTAGCGGCTCCTACAATGAGCAGTTCTTC; CDR3: CASSVTSGSYNEQFF
J: TRBJ1-1; D: -; size: -; V: TRBV29-1; DNA: TGCAGCGCCCGGGAGGACGCGGAGAACACTGAAGCTTTCTTT; CDR3: CSAREDAENTEAFF
J: TRBJ2-1; D: -; size: -; V: TRBV30; DNA: TGTGCCTGGAGTGGCCCTGGGGCCGGGCTGTCTCAGTTCTTC; CDR3: CAWSGPGAGLSQFF
J: TRBJ2-7; D: -; size: once; V: TRBV7-8; DNA: TGTGCCAGCAGCTTAGTTGAGGACAATCGCTACGAGCAGTACTTC; CDR3: CASSLVEDNRYEQYF
J: TRBJ2-7; D: TRBD2; size: -; V: TRBV28; DNA: TGTGCCAGCAGCCCCGCCGGGACTAGGATGAACGAGCAGTACTTC; CDR3: CASSPAGTRMNEQYF
J: TRBJ2-3; D: -; size: -; V: TRBV28; DNA: TGTGCCAGCAGTTTATCGGGCGGCGTCCCCACAGATACGCAGTATTTT; CDR3: CASSLSGGVPTDTQYF
J: TRBJ1-5; D: -; size: -; V: TRBV7-2; DNA: TGTGCCAGCAGCTTAGTGAGGGGGTTAAATCAGCCCCAGCATTTT; CDR3: CASSLVRGLNQPQHF
J: TRBJ1-1; D: TRBD1; size: -; V: TRBV15; DNA: TGTGCCACCAGCAGAGGGGACAGGCGGGGCACTGAAGCTTTCTTT; CDR3: CATSRGDRRGTEAFF
J: TRBJ2-5; D: TRBD2; size: -; V: TRBV29-1; DNA: TGCAGCGTTACTGGACTAGCGGGGTCCCAAGAGACCCAGTACTTC; CDR3: CSVTGLAGSQETQYF
J: TRBJ2-5; D: TRBD2; size: -; V: TRBV7-2; DNA: TGTGCCAGCAGCTTAGATTGGACTAGCGGCCAAGAGACCCAGTACTTC; CDR3: CASSLDWTSGQETQYF
J: TRBJ1-2; D: TRBD1; size: -; V: TRBV19; DNA: TGTGCCAGTAGTCCAACGGACAGGGGCTATGGCTACACCTTC; CDR3: CASSPTDRGYGYTF
J: TRBJ2-1; D: -; size: -; V: TRBV30; DNA: TGTGCCTGGAGTCTTAACAATGAGCAGTTCTTC; CDR3: CAWSLNNEQFF
J: TRBJ1-2; D: -; size: few; V: TRBV16; DNA: TGTGCCAGCAGCCAAAGAGACAGGACTACCTTTGGCTACACCTTC; CDR3: CASSQRDRTTFGYTF
J: TRBJ2-5; D: -; size: -; V: TRBV4-1; DNA: TGCGCCAGCAGCCAAGGGAGGGGGCAGCCGGCGCGAGAGACCCAGTACTTC; CDR3: CASSQGRGQPARETQYF
J: TRBJ2-1; D: -; size: -; V: TRBV2; DNA: TGTGCCAGCAGTGTTGGGAGGGGGACGTACAATGAGCAGTTCTTC; CDR3: CASSVGRGTYNEQFF
J: TRBJ1-1; D: TRBD1; size: -; V: TRBV28; DNA: TGTGCCAGCAGCCCCGGGACAGGACACTCCACTGAAGCTTTCTTT; CDR3: CASSPGTGHSTEAFF
J: TRBJ2-1; D: TRBD2; size: -; V: TRBV7-2; DNA: TGTGCCAGCAGCAATCAACTAGCGGGAGGGAGTGAGCAGTTCTTC; CDR3: CASSNQLAGGSEQFF
J: TRBJ2-5; D: -; size: many; V: TRBV2; DNA: TGTGCCAGCAGTGAAGGGCAGGGCGGGCAGTACTTC; CDR3: CASSEGQGGQYF
J: TRBJ1-1; D: TRBD1; size: -; V: TRBV7-9; DNA: TGTGCCAGCAGCCCGGACAGGGGGCAATGGTTCTTT; CDR3: CASSPDRGQWFF
J: TRBJ1-3; D: -; size: -; V: TRBV2; DNA: TGTGCCAGCCTAGGACTCTTCGCCTCTGGAAACACCATATATTTT; CDR3: CASLGLFASGNTIYF
J: TRBJ2-3; D: TRBD2; size: -; V: TRBV6-1; DNA: TGTGCCAGCAGTGAAGGGGGGAGCGGGAGATGGGGAGATACGCAGTATTTT; CDR3: CASSEGGSGRWGDTQYF
J: TRBJ1-2; D: -; size: -; V: TRBV18; DNA: TGTGCCAGCTCACCACTCGAGGTCCGGGGCTACACCTTC; CDR3: CASSPLEVRGYTF
J: TRBJ1-2; D: TRBD1; size: -; V: TRBV28; DNA: TGTGCCAGCAGTTTATCCACAGGGGGCACCTATGGCTACACCTTC; CDR3: CASSLSTGGTYGYTF
J: TRBJ2-1; D: -; size: -; V: TRBV7-6; DNA: TGTGCCAGCAGCTTAGCGGGAGGGGGAAATGAGCAGTTCTTC; CDR3: CASSLAGGGNEQFF
J: TRBJ1-5; D: -; size: once; V: TRBV30; DNA: TGTGCCTGGAGTGTAGCCAGGATAGATCGGCCCCAGCATTTT; CDR3: CAWSVARIDRPQHF
J: TRBJ2-7; D: TRBD2; size: once; V: TRBV28; DNA: TGTGCCAGCAGTCCCGATAGCGGGAGGGGTGTCGCAGGGCTGTACTTC; CDR3: CASSPDSGRGVAGLYF
J: TRBJ2-6; D: TRBD1; size: -; V: TRBV25-1; DNA: TGTGCCAGCAGTGCCAGGCACAGGGGGAATTCGGGGGCCAACGTCCTGACTTTC; CDR3: CASSARHRGNSGANVLTF
J: TRBJ1-2; D: -; size: once; V: TRBV6-5; DNA: TGTGCCAGCAGTTACTCGGAAGGGGGAATCACCTTC; CDR3: CASSYSEGGITF
J: TRBJ2-5; D: -; size: -; V: TRBV18; DNA: TGTGCCAGCTCACCACCGAGTGCCAGGGTAGTAGAGACCCAGTACTTC; CDR3: CASSPPSARVVETQYF
J: TRBJ2-7; D: -; size: -; V: TRBV7-6; DNA: TGTGCCAGCAGCTTACAAGGGGCCCATGGGGAGCAGTACTTC; CDR3: CASSLQGAHGEQYF
J: TRBJ2-1; D: -; size: once; V: TRBV5-1; DNA: TGCGCCAGCAGCTTGGGGGCCCACGCGTCTTACAATGAGCAGTTCTTC; CDR3: CASSLGAHASYNEQFF
J: TRBJ2-1; D: TRBD1; size: -; V: TRBV28; DNA: TGTGCCAGCAGCCAGGGACAGGGAAGCTGGAGAGAGCAGTTCTTC; CDR3: CASSQGQGSWREQFF